This is a list of T cell receptor beta chains from one sample in a study of blood T cells in healthy people across ages. TCRdb passed the 5' RACE reads through MiXCR, listing each CDR3 protein once. Here the sample spans hundreds of thousands of distinct CDR3 sequences, roughly three fifths being singletons. Sequenced material: blood. These TCRs come from a man aged 35 to 55 in good health. Both conserved end residues are part of each CDR3. D genes are given only for firm matches. Clone sizes are given selectively: once, few, many, or a class where the clone is expanded.

d_call: TRBD2; v_call: TRBV5-5; cdr3_length: 15; clone_size: NA; j_call: TRBJ2-7; cdr3_nt: TGTGCCAGCAGCCCGCTAGCGGGAGGGACTTACGAGCAGTACTTC; cdr3_aa: CASSPLAGGTYEQYF
d_call: NA; v_call: TRBV29-1; cdr3_length: 17; clone_size: NA; j_call: TRBJ2-1; cdr3_nt: TGCAGCGTTTGTGATCCCTATAGGGGAGAATCCTACAATGAGCAGTTCTTC; cdr3_aa: CSVCDPYRGESYNEQFF
d_call: NA; v_call: TRBV6-5; cdr3_length: 14; clone_size: NA; j_call: TRBJ2-3; cdr3_nt: TGTGCCAGCAGTTACTCGATAGGTGGAGACACGCAGTATTTT; cdr3_aa: CASSYSIGGDTQYF
d_call: TRBD1; v_call: TRBV7-2; cdr3_length: 16; clone_size: NA; j_call: TRBJ1-5; cdr3_nt: TGTGCCAGCAGCTTAGTCGTCCAGGGGGCGAATCAGCCCCAGCATTTT; cdr3_aa: CASSLVVQGANQPQHF
d_call: TRBD1; v_call: TRBV6-5; cdr3_length: 13; clone_size: few; j_call: TRBJ2-5; cdr3_nt: TGTGCCAGCAGGAGGACAGGTCAAGAGACCCAGTACTTC; cdr3_aa: CASRRTGQETQYF
d_call: NA; v_call: TRBV6-5; cdr3_length: 15; clone_size: NA; j_call: TRBJ1-2; cdr3_nt: TGTGCCAGCAGTTCCCCGGGGGGGTCGTCGGCTGGCTACACCTTC; cdr3_aa: CASSSPGGSSAGYTF
d_call: NA; v_call: TRBV6-5; cdr3_length: 13; clone_size: NA; j_call: TRBJ2-3; cdr3_nt: TGTGCCAGCGGGACACCAAACACAGATACGCAGTATTTT; cdr3_aa: CASGTPNTDTQYF
d_call: TRBD2; v_call: TRBV7-9; cdr3_length: 15; clone_size: NA; j_call: TRBJ2-2; cdr3_nt: TGTGCCAGCAGCTTAAGACTAGCGGAGCCGGGGGAGCTGTTTTTT; cdr3_aa: CASSLRLAEPGELFF
d_call: TRBD2; v_call: TRBV20-1; cdr3_length: 14; clone_size: NA; j_call: TRBJ2-3; cdr3_nt: TGCAGTGCCCCCGGACTAGCGGGTAAAGATACGCAGTATTTT; cdr3_aa: CSAPGLAGKDTQYF
d_call: NA; v_call: TRBV24-1; cdr3_length: 13; clone_size: NA; j_call: TRBJ2-3; cdr3_nt: TGTGCCACCAGTGATCCGCGGGGAGATACGCAGTATTTT; cdr3_aa: CATSDPRGDTQYF
d_call: NA; v_call: TRBV20-1; cdr3_length: 17; clone_size: few; j_call: TRBJ2-4; cdr3_nt: TGCAGTGCTAGAGATCGAGCGAGGGATATTGCCAAAAACATTCAGTACTTC; cdr3_aa: CSARDRARDIAKNIQYF
d_call: TRBD1; v_call: TRBV30; cdr3_length: 14; clone_size: NA; j_call: TRBJ1-2; cdr3_nt: TGTGCCTGGGGTCTGGGCAGGGGGAGGTATGGCTACACCTTC; cdr3_aa: CAWGLGRGRYGYTF
d_call: NA; v_call: TRBV4-1; cdr3_length: 15; clone_size: NA; j_call: TRBJ1-1; cdr3_nt: TGCGCCAGCAGCCAAGTGCGGGGAGGGAACACTGAAGCTTTCTTT; cdr3_aa: CASSQVRGGNTEAFF
d_call: TRBD2; v_call: TRBV15; cdr3_length: 17; clone_size: NA; j_call: TRBJ2-5; cdr3_nt: TGTGCCACCAGCAGAGATAAAGCTAGCGGGGGGCAAGAGACCCAGTACTTC; cdr3_aa: CATSRDKASGGQETQYF
d_call: TRBD1; v_call: TRBV20-1; cdr3_length: 16; clone_size: NA; j_call: TRBJ1-2; cdr3_nt: TGCAGTGCTAGAGACGGACAGGGCGGGAATCGGTATGGCTACACCTTC; cdr3_aa: CSARDGQGGNRYGYTF
d_call: NA; v_call: TRBV5-5; cdr3_length: 17; clone_size: NA; j_call: TRBJ1-2; cdr3_nt: TGTGCCAGCAGCTTGGGGGCCGGCAGCGAAACCCCTTATGGCTACACCTTC; cdr3_aa: CASSLGAGSETPYGYTF
d_call: TRBD2; v_call: TRBV2; cdr3_length: 18; clone_size: NA; j_call: TRBJ2-1; cdr3_nt: TGTGCCAGCAGAGATCTAAGGACTAGCGGGAGGTCCTACAATGAGCAGTTCTTC; cdr3_aa: CASRDLRTSGRSYNEQFF
d_call: NA; v_call: TRBV28; cdr3_length: 14; clone_size: NA; j_call: TRBJ2-7; cdr3_nt: TGTGCCAGCAGTTTAAACCCCTCCTCCCACGAGCAGTACTTC; cdr3_aa: CASSLNPSSHEQYF
d_call: NA; v_call: TRBV29-1; cdr3_length: 14; clone_size: NA; j_call: TRBJ2-5; cdr3_nt: TGCAGCGTTGAAGGTCCCGGGCAGCAAGAGACCCAGTACTTC; cdr3_aa: CSVEGPGQQETQYF
d_call: TRBD2; v_call: TRBV29-1; cdr3_length: 14; clone_size: NA; j_call: TRBJ2-3; cdr3_nt: TGCAGCGTCGACAGCGGGGGGGGTACAGATACGCAGTATTTT; cdr3_aa: CSVDSGGGTDTQYF
d_call: TRBD1; v_call: TRBV6-2/TRBV6-3; cdr3_length: 14; clone_size: NA; j_call: TRBJ1-1; cdr3_nt: TGTGCCAGCAGCAGGACAGGGACGAGCGCTGAAGCTTTCTTT; cdr3_aa: CASSRTGTSAEAFF
d_call: NA; v_call: TRBV29-1; cdr3_length: 21; clone_size: NA; j_call: TRBJ1-2; cdr3_nt: TGCAGCGTTGAGGTCCGAAAGCATAAACCGCCGGGCGGGACACTAAACTATGGCTACACCTTC; cdr3_aa: CSVEVRKHKPPGGTLNYGYTF
d_call: NA; v_call: TRBV7-2; cdr3_length: 14; clone_size: few; j_call: TRBJ2-1; cdr3_nt: TGTGCCAGCAGCCAAACAGGGTTGAGTAATGAGCAGTTCTTC; cdr3_aa: CASSQTGLSNEQFF
d_call: NA; v_call: TRBV29-1; cdr3_length: 12; clone_size: many; j_call: TRBJ2-1; cdr3_nt: TGCAGCTTCCGACAGGCCGGCGATGAGCAGTTCTTC; cdr3_aa: CSFRQAGDEQFF
d_call: TRBD2; v_call: TRBV7-2; cdr3_length: 17; clone_size: many; j_call: TRBJ2-4; cdr3_nt: TGTGCCAGCAGCTTAGTGTGGGGACTAGCGGGGGGAAACATTCAGTACTTC; cdr3_aa: CASSLVWGLAGGNIQYF
d_call: NA; v_call: TRBV2; cdr3_length: 13; clone_size: NA; j_call: TRBJ1-1; cdr3_nt: TGTGCCAGCCTACTTTACAGGAACACTGAAGCTTTCTTT; cdr3_aa: CASLLYRNTEAFF
d_call: NA; v_call: TRBV14; cdr3_length: 14; clone_size: NA; j_call: TRBJ2-1; cdr3_nt: TGTGCCGGCAGCCAAGATTGGGGGAGAAATGAGCAGTTCTTC; cdr3_aa: CAGSQDWGRNEQFF
d_call: NA; v_call: TRBV4-2; cdr3_length: 16; clone_size: NA; j_call: TRBJ2-5; cdr3_nt: TGTGCCAGCAGCCCTATCATAGGGACGGGACAAGAGACCCAGTACTTC; cdr3_aa: CASSPIIGTGQETQYF
d_call: NA; v_call: TRBV29-1; cdr3_length: 15; clone_size: NA; j_call: TRBJ2-5; cdr3_nt: TGCAGCCCCCAAGTGCAGGATACACGATCAGAGACCCAGTACTTC; cdr3_aa: CSPQVQDTRSETQYF
d_call: TRBD2; v_call: TRBV9; cdr3_length: 15; clone_size: few; j_call: TRBJ2-5; cdr3_nt: TGTGCCAGCAGCGTCTCTAGCGGGAAAGAAGAGACCCAGTACTTC; cdr3_aa: CASSVSSGKEETQYF
d_call: TRBD2; v_call: TRBV4-3; cdr3_length: 17; clone_size: NA; j_call: TRBJ2-5; cdr3_nt: TGCGCCAGCAGCCGATCCGGGACTAGCGGACTACAAGAGACCCAGTACTTC; cdr3_aa: CASSRSGTSGLQETQYF
d_call: NA; v_call: TRBV25-1; cdr3_length: 11; clone_size: few; j_call: TRBJ2-1; cdr3_nt: TGTGCCATCGGGGCCCCACGTGAGCAGTTCTTC; cdr3_aa: CAIGAPREQFF
d_call: TRBD1; v_call: TRBV29-1; cdr3_length: 13; clone_size: NA; j_call: TRBJ1-2; cdr3_nt: TGCAGCGCCCGGGACAGGGGCTTGGATGGCTACACCTTC; cdr3_aa: CSARDRGLDGYTF
d_call: NA; v_call: TRBV4-3; cdr3_length: 16; clone_size: NA; j_call: TRBJ2-7; cdr3_nt: TGCGCCAGCAGCCCGTCAGTAGGGCTAGCCGTCTACGAGCAGTACTTC; cdr3_aa: CASSPSVGLAVYEQYF
d_call: NA; v_call: TRBV28; cdr3_length: 14; clone_size: NA; j_call: TRBJ2-7; cdr3_nt: TGTGCCAGCAGTTTAATCGCGGGGTCCCACGAGCAGTACTTC; cdr3_aa: CASSLIAGSHEQYF
d_call: NA; v_call: TRBV12-3/TRBV12-4; cdr3_length: 15; clone_size: NA; j_call: TRBJ2-5; cdr3_nt: TGTGCCAGCAGTTTAGCCCAGGGTGTATGGGAGACCCAGTACTTC; cdr3_aa: CASSLAQGVWETQYF
d_call: TRBD1; v_call: TRBV29-1; cdr3_length: 16; clone_size: NA; j_call: TRBJ2-3; cdr3_nt: TGCAGCGTTGAAGACCGCGACAGGGGGCTCACAGATACGCAGTATTTT; cdr3_aa: CSVEDRDRGLTDTQYF
d_call: TRBD1; v_call: TRBV4-1; cdr3_length: 17; clone_size: few; j_call: TRBJ2-7; cdr3_nt: TGCGCCAGCAGCCAAGGAAATATTCCGGGACAGGCCTACGAGCAGTACTTC; cdr3_aa: CASSQGNIPGQAYEQYF
d_call: NA; v_call: TRBV11-3; cdr3_length: 13; clone_size: NA; j_call: TRBJ2-7; cdr3_nt: TGTGCCAGCAGCCAGGGGGGGATCTACGAGCAGTACTTC; cdr3_aa: CASSQGGIYEQYF
d_call: NA; v_call: TRBV4-3; cdr3_length: 14; clone_size: NA; j_call: TRBJ2-5; cdr3_nt: TGCGCCAGCAGCCATGACCCGGGGCGGAATGAGCAGTACTTC; cdr3_aa: CASSHDPGRNEQYF
d_call: NA; v_call: TRBV5-1; cdr3_length: 15; clone_size: NA; j_call: TRBJ2-7; cdr3_nt: TGCGCCAGCAGCCCCCTGACAGCGGTTGGGGCCGAGCAGTACTTC; cdr3_aa: CASSPLTAVGAEQYF